These 30 T cell receptor beta chains originate from one sample sequenced in a study of memory CD4+ T cells and cytomegalovirus serostatus. The sort gate was single viable CD3+CD4+CD8-CD45RO+ cells for memory CD4+ T cells. The table came from immunoSEQ multiplex PCR; TCRdb's copy has only in-frame clones and leaves some out. The data contain 85,000 to 100,000 clones, 80% of them singletons. The sample comprised memory CD4+ T cells from blood. Receptor source: an adult in good health and CMV-seropositive.

The CDR3 bases are TGTGCCAGCAGCGCGGGAGCTGGCTCAGATACGCAGTATTTT. Protein: CASSAGAGSDTQYF. This chain uses TRBV7-2 with TRBJ2-3; 7 positions match TRBD2. The CDR3 loop spans 14 amino acids. Per germline, CDR1 SGHTA and CDR2 FQGNSA. With V trimmed by 5 bases and J by 4 bases, 6 bases remained unmatched. Filled out from reference TRBV7-2 and TRBJ2-3, the complete variable domain reads GAGVSQSPSNKVTEKGKDVELRCDPISGHTALYWYRQSLGQGLEFLIYFQGNSAPDKSGLPSDRFSAERTGGSVSTLTIQRTQQEDSAVYLCASSAGAGSDTQYFGPGTRLTVL.

This rearrangement joins TRBV28 to TRBJ1-4; tentative D call: TRBD1 (6 bases). Looked up from germline, CDR1 is MDHEN and CDR2 is SYDVKM. CDR3 length equals 17 residues. Trimming shortened V by 6 bases and J by 4 bases, and 21 bases separated the two germline ends. As DNA, the CDR3 is TGTGCCAGCAGCTTAACCCCGGGGGGCCGGGGTAATGAAAAACTGTTTTTT. Amino acids: CASSLTPGGRGNEKLFF.

The V call is TRBV4-3, the J call TRBJ2-3, with 8 bases identical to TRBD1. The germline CDR1 and CDR2 sequences are LGHNA and YSLEER. V trimming: 1 base; J trimming: 4 bases; junction bases outside the gene matches: 4. This CDR3 region has 15 residues. CDR3 residues: CASSQGNRGSDTQYF. CDR3 sequence (DNA): TGCGCCAGCAGCCAAGGAAACAGGGGGTCAGATACGCAGTATTTT.

This clone came up once. The rearrangement uses TRBV30 and TRBJ2-7; D tentatively reads TRBD1 or TRBD2 (5 bases each). CDR1 is GTSNPN, CDR2 SVGIG, per germline (reference sequence). There are 15 residues in the CDR3. V lost 1 base to trimming and J lost 5 bases, with 18 bases between them. The CDR3 DNA reads as TGTGCCTGGAGTGGGGGCACTAGGGTTGTTGACGAGCAGTACTTC. Its protein product is CAWSGGTRVVDEQYF.

V is TRBV19 and J is TRBJ2-7; 7 bases align to TRBD1. The J segment lost 2 bases and the V segment lost 3 bases, leaving 4 bases of the junction unmatched. CDR1 LNHDA and CDR2 SQIVND come from the germline V gene (reference sequence). CDR3 length: 14 residues. Here the CDR3 reads CASSIRTGPYEQYF. Written as DNA, the CDR3 is TGTGCCAGTAGTATCAGGACAGGCCCCTACGAGCAGTACTTC. The full variable domain, rest sourced from reference TRBV19 and TRBJ2-7, is DGGITQSPKYLFRKEGQNVTLSCEQNLNHDAMYWYRQDPGQGLRLIYYSQIVNDFQKGDIAEGYSVSREKKESFPLTVTSAQKNPTAFYLCASSIRTGPYEQYFGPGTRLTVT.

The CDR3 region is CASKTARNYGYTF. The CDR3 coding sequence is TGTGCCAGCAAGACGGCAAGAAACTATGGCTACACCTTC. The chain combines TRBV2 with TRBJ1-2; D is unresolved. Germline-derived CDR1 and CDR2 are SNHLY and FYNNEI. This CDR3 spans 13 amino acids. Trimming pared 7 bases from V and 2 bases from J, leaving 11 bases between.

This clone was observed a handful of times. The chain is built from TRBV7-8 and TRBJ2-7, with D perhaps matching TRBD1 or TRBD2 (5 bases each). The CDR3 extends over 14 amino acids. V lost 4 bases and J 0 bases, leaving 10 bases between the germline ends. Looked up from germline, CDR1 is SGHVS and CDR2 is FQNEAQ. The CDR3 here is CASSSQGPSYEQYF. The CDR3 region has the DNA TGTGCCAGCAGCTCCCAGGGACCCTCCTACGAGCAGTACTTC.

The chain carries TRBV21-1 and TRBJ1-3. TRBV21-1 constitutes a pseudogene. The CDR3 loop spans 18 amino acids. CDR3: CASSNVERVRPFGNTIYF. CDR3 bases: TGTGCCAGCAGCAATGTAGAAAGGGTGAGGCCATTTGGAAACACCATATATTTT.

The chain is built from TRBV25-1 and TRBJ2-7; no reliable D call. The CDR3 is 12 residues long. Germline assignment: CDR1 MGHDK and CDR2 SYGVNS. The ends were cut back, 2 bases at V and 2 bases at J, with 4 bases in the middle. This CDR3 is CASSEGAYEQYF. The CDR3 nucleotides are TGTGCCAGCAGTGAAGGGGCCTACGAGCAGTACTTC.

This clone has a handful of counts. The chain joins TRBV6-4 to TRBJ1-1; no clear D. CDR1 is MRHNA, CDR2 SNTAGT, per germline. Trimming stripped 5 bases from V and 1 base from J, with 11 bases between. The CDR3 covers 14 residues. For the CDR3, the DNA is TGTGCCAGCAGTCTATCCCCTGGGAACACTGAAGCTTTCTTT. It encodes CASSLSPGNTEAFF.

This clone was recorded a few times. The chain is built from TRBV18 and TRBJ2-1, with D possibly called TRBD1 or TRBD2 (6 bases each). Trimming pared 3 bases from V and 5 bases from J, leaving 23 bases between. The V gene's germline CDR1 is KGHSH and CDR2 LQKENI. The length of the CDR3 is 18 residues. The CDR3 nucleotides read TGTGCCAGCTCACCCTTTGGGGGGCCGATAGGGAGTAACAATGAGCAGTTCTTC. It yields the protein CASSPFGGPIGSNNEQFF.

A single count supports this clone. The V and J genes are TRBV18 and TRBJ1-1; the match to TRBD1 covers 8 bases. There are 17 residues in the CDR3. The ends lost 6 bases at V and 1 base at J; junction bases unmatched: 13. Germline V lookup: CDR1 KGHSH, CDR2 LQKENI. The CDR3, as DNA: TGTGCCAGCTCTCCGCAGGGGGCAGGTCTGAGGAACACTGAAGCTTTCTTT. This codes for CASSPQGAGLRNTEAFF.

The V gene is TRBV9, the J gene TRBJ1-5, with 11 bases matching TRBD1. The CDR3 loop spans 16 amino acids. The V gene end was trimmed by 4 bases and the J gene end by 6 bases; junction bases not matched to a gene: 9. CDR1 is SGDLS and CDR2 is YYNGEE in the germline V gene. CDR3 DNA sequence: TGTGCCAGCAGCCCAGAGGGGACAGGGGGTACTCAGCCCCAGCATTTT. Its translation is CASSPEGTGGTQPQHF.

In DNA, the CDR3 is TGTGCCAGTAGTATAATTGGAAACAATCAGCCCCAGCATTTT. Protein sequence: CASSIIGNNQPQHF. The chain uses TRBV19 and TRBJ1-5; D is undetermined. CDR3 length: 14 amino acids. V dropped 2 bases and J dropped 3 bases, with 8 bases sitting between them. The germline gives CDR1 LNHDA, CDR2 SQIVND (reference sequence).

This clone occurred a few times. The CDR3 protein is CATSTLLDRSKGYTF. The CDR3 DNA reads TGTGCCACCAGCACTCTCCTGGACAGGAGTAAGGGCTACACCTTC. The chain is built from TRBV15 and TRBJ1-2, with 7 nucleotides matching TRBD1. CDR1 and CDR2 (germline): LNHNV, YYDKDF (reference sequence). There are 15 residues in the CDR3. V shed 4 bases, J shed 8 bases, and the junction held 13 bases outside the gene matches. Variable domain in full (rest from reference TRBV15 and TRBJ1-2): DAMVIQNPRYQVTQFGKPVTLSCSQTLNHNVMYWYQQKSSQAPKLLFHYYDKDFNNEADTPDNFQSRRPNTSFCFLDIRSPGLGDTAMYLCATSTLLDRSKGYTFGSGTRLTVV.

V is TRBV5-4 and J is TRBJ2-7; 8 nucleotides match TRBD2. Germline CDR1 is SGHNT and CDR2 is YYREEE (reference sequence). This CDR3 has 14 amino acids. V dropped 4 bases and J dropped 7; count of bases not matched to a gene: 10. For the CDR3, the DNA is TGTGCCAGCAGCCCGAGCGGGAGCTTCAATGAGCAGTACTTC. Translation: CASSPSGSFNEQYF.

The V and J genes are TRBV27 and TRBJ2-7; no definite D call. The length of the CDR3 is 12 residues. Germline lookup yields CDR1 MNHEY and CDR2 SMNVEV (reference sequence). Trimming removed 6 bases at V and 0 bases at J, with 6 bases between. The CDR3 protein is CASRENSYEQYF. The CDR3 DNA is TGTGCCAGCAGGGAGAACTCCTACGAGCAGTACTTC.

The J gene is TRBJ1-4, the V gene TRBV28; D gene uncertain. CDR1 is MDHEN, CDR2 SYDVKM, per germline. V was trimmed by 6 bases and J by 5 bases, leaving 13 bases between them. CDR3 length: 14 amino acids. CDR3 protein: CASRRTAANEKLFF. The CDR3 region has the DNA TGTGCCAGCAGACGCACAGCCGCGAATGAAAAACTGTTTTTT.

V is TRBV27 and J is TRBJ2-7; D call uncertain. Germline CDR1 and CDR2: MNHEY and SMNVEV (reference sequence). CDR3 length equals 14 residues. V dropped 2 bases and J dropped 4 bases, with 12 bases sitting between them. The DNA for the CDR3 is TGTGCCAGCAGTTTAGGGCTCGGCGGTTACGAGCAGTACTTC. Translated, it gives CASSLGLGGYEQYF.

The chain combines TRBV11-2 with TRBJ2-3, with D perhaps matching TRBD1 or TRBD2 (5 bases each). The CDR3 loop spans 16 amino acids. Germline CDR1 is SGHAT and CDR2 is FQNNGV. V gave up 1 base and J gave up 0 bases, with 11 bases separating them. CDR3 sequence (DNA): TGTGCCAGCAGCTTAGGGGGGTGGTATAGCACAGATACGCAGTATTTT. Translated: CASSLGGWYSTDTQYF.

V usage is TRBV6-4 and J usage is TRBJ1-5; the match to TRBD1 covers 7 bases. CDR3 size: 17 residues. The V and J ends lost 6 bases and 1 base, in that order; junction bases with no gene match: 12. Germline CDR1 MRHNA, CDR2 SNTAGT. This CDR3 reads CASSPKGGARSNQPQHF. The CDR3 nucleotides are TGTGCCAGCAGCCCCAAAGGGGGCGCAAGAAGCAATCAGCCCCAGCATTTT.

In the case of this clone: At one of its ends the junction is not consistent with the germline gene, which may arise from a read error. The J gene is TRBJ2-7, the V gene TRBV7-7; D is possibly TRBD2 (6 bases). The germline V gene has CDR1 SSHAT and CDR2 FNYEAQ (reference sequence). This CDR3 is 16 amino acids long. The CDR3 sequence is CASSLGGAGGLDEQYF. CDR3 nucleotide sequence: TGTGCTAGCAGCTTAGGAGGGGCAGGAGGTCTGGACGAGCAGTACTTC.

This sequence joins TRBV6-1 and TRBJ2-5, with D tentatively TRBD1 or TRBD2 (5 bases each). The CDR3 covers 15 residues. The ends were cut back, 5 bases at V and 2 bases at J, with 15 bases in the middle. Looked up from germline, CDR1 is MNHNS and CDR2 is SASEGT. Here the CDR3 DNA reads TGTGCCAGCAGTTCCGGGGCAATGGTACAAGAGACCCAGTACTTC. Amino acid sequence: CASSSGAMVQETQYF.

The J gene is TRBJ2-5, the V gene TRBV2, with 7 bases lining up with TRBD1. After removal of 5 bases from V and 3 bases from J, the junction contained 6 bases not matched to a gene. In germline, CDR1 is SNHLY, CDR2 FYNNEI. This CDR3 is built from 14 residues. The CDR3 spells CASSRDSVEETQYF. The CDR3 nucleotides are TGTGCCAGCAGTAGGGACAGCGTTGAAGAGACCCAGTACTTC. The complete variable domain, with remaining parts taken from reference TRBV2 and TRBJ2-5, reads EPEVTQTPSHQVTQMGQEVILRCVPISNHLYFYWYRQILGQKVEFLVSFYNNEISEKSEIFDDQFSVERPDGSNFTLKIRSTKLEDSAMYFCASSRDSVEETQYFGPGTRLLVL.

This clone was found a few times. The chain links TRBV29-1 to TRBJ1-1, with unresolved D. Germline assignment: CDR1 SQVTM and CDR2 ANQGSEA. The CDR3 has 12 amino acids. V lost 4 bases to trimming and J lost 7 bases, with 13 bases between them. In nucleotides, the CDR3 is TGCAGCGTTGGGAGCCCCCGGGGTGAAGCTTTCTTT. Protein sequence: CSVGSPRGEAFF.

The chain has TRBV6-1 and TRBJ2-3; D gene ambiguous. The CDR3 runs 12 residues. Trimming took 3 bases from V and 2 from J, leaving 3 bases between them. From germline, CDR1 is MNHNS and CDR2 SASEGT. Here the CDR3 reads CASSDYTDTQYF. DNA for the CDR3: TGTGCCAGCAGTGACTACACAGATACGCAGTATTTT.

This clone was recorded once. The chain carries TRBV28 and TRBJ2-7; 8 bases match TRBD1. V lost 5 bases, J lost 1 base, and 4 bases stayed unmatched. The CDR3 length is 14 residues. Germline CDR1 MDHEN, CDR2 SYDVKM. DNA of the CDR3: TGTGCCAGCAGTAGACAGGGGTGGTCCTACGAGCAGTACTTC. This translates into CASSRQGWSYEQYF. The full variable domain, completed using reference TRBV28 and TRBJ2-7, is DVKVTQSSRYLVKRTGEKVFLECVQDMDHENMFWYRQDPGLGLRLIYFSYDVKMKEKGDIPEGYSVSREKKERFSLILESASTNQTSMYLCASSRQGWSYEQYFGPGTRLTVT.

The rearrangement links TRBV30 to TRBJ1-2, with a possible D match to TRBD1 (5 bases). The CDR3 length is 15 residues. Trimming cost V 1 base and J 4 bases, with 16 bases left between them. CDR1 and CDR2 from the germline V gene are GTSNPN and SVGIG (reference sequence). The CDR3 sequence: CAWSEPRQQPYGYTF. CDR3 nucleotide sequence: TGTGCCTGGAGTGAACCGAGACAGCAACCCTATGGCTACACCTTC.

The chain combines TRBV19 with TRBJ2-6; TRBD1 matches 8 bases. Looked up from germline, CDR1 is LNHDA and CDR2 is SQIVND (reference sequence). The J segment lost 0 bases and the V segment lost 7 bases, leaving 8 bases of the junction unmatched. CDR3 length: 17 residues. The CDR3 nucleotides are TGTGCCAGTACCATGGACAGGGACTCCTCTGGGGCCAACGTCCTGACTTTC. It yields the protein CASTMDRDSSGANVLTF.

The chain combines TRBV7-8 with TRBJ1-1; D possibly corresponds to TRBD1 (6 bases). In germline, CDR1 is SGHVS, CDR2 FQNEAQ. V lost 4 bases, J lost 8 bases, and 14 bases lay in between. The length of the CDR3 is 13 residues. The CDR3 is CASSSDWGAEAFF. As DNA, the CDR3 is TGTGCCAGCAGCTCTGATTGGGGGGCCGAAGCTTTCTTT. Using reference TRBV7-8 and TRBJ1-1 for the parts outside the CDR3, the full variable domain is GAGVSQSPRYKVAKRGQDVALRCDPISGHVSLFWYQQALGQGPEFLTYFQNEAQLDKSGLPSDRFFAERPEGSVSTLKIQRTQQEDSAVYLCASSSDWGAEAFFGQGTRLTVV.